This TCR beta chain was sequenced for a study of blood T cell repertoires in COVID-19. Study in general: COVID-19 samples collected from the United States, Italy and Spain covered acute and convalescent phases.

This clone showed up just a few times. Original handling: Using reference gene primer amplification, nucleated cell counts were estimated. TCRdb's table, derived via immunoSEQ multiplex PCR, lists solely in-frame clones and lacks some. V, J and clone size derive from that table, while D and trimming were established from the DNA sequence. The table shows around 200,000 clones, with 70% to 90% occurring only once. Participant age was 18 to 89 years, and participants resided in fewer than 25 US areas. V was clipped by 1 base and J by 10 bases, with 16 bases between them. Germline V gives CDR1 GTSNPN, CDR2 SVGIG (reference sequence). This CDR3 has 13 residues.

The chain couples TRBV30 to TRBJ1-2; D might be TRBD1 (5 bases). Material: PBMCs or T cells enriched from blood (not recorded which). The source is a woman in her thirties or forties with acute COVID-19. The DNA for the CDR3 is TGTGCCTGGAGTGCAAAGGGGCTCCGATACTACACCTTC. Translated: CAWSAKGLRYYTF.